This T cell receptor beta chain was sequenced in a study of blood T cell repertoires in COVID-19. Here immunoSEQ multiplex PCR was the method, and the copy in TCRdb shows in-frame clones only, minus some. Of 100,000 to 150,000 clones listed, about 80% were seen once; the top ten hold 3.8%. This clone was observed at least ten times. Trimming shortened V by 3 bases and J by 7 bases, and 10 bases separated the two germline ends. CDR3 length equals 14 residues. Germline V gene sequence: CDR1 MNHEY, CDR2 SMNVEV (reference sequence). This sequence originates from a woman between 50 and 59 years old with acute or convalescent COVID-19. Material for sequencing was peripheral blood. The chain combines TRBV27 with TRBJ1-6; the D gene is possibly TRBD1 (5 bases). The CDR3 spells CASSLGGKNSPLHF. The CDR3 coding sequence is TGTGCCAGCAGTTTGGGGGGTAAGAATTCACCCCTCCACTTT.